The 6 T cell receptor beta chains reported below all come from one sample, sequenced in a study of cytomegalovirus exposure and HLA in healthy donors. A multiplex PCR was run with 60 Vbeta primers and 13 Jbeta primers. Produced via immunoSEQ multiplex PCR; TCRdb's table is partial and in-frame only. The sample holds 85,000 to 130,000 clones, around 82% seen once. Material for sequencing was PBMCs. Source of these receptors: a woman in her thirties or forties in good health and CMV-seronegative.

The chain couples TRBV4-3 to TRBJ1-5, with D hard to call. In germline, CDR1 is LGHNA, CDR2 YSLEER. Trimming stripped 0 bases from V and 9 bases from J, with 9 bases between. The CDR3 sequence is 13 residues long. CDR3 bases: TGCGCCAGCAGCCAAGATTATCGAGCGCCCCAGCATTTT. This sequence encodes CASSQDYRAPQHF.

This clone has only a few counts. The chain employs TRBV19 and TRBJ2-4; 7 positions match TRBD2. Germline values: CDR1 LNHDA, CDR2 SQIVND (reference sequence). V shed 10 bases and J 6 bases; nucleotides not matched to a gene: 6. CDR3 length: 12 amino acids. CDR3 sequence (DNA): TGTGCCACCGCGGGAGAGGGAAACATTCAGTACTTC. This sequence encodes CATAGEGNIQYF.

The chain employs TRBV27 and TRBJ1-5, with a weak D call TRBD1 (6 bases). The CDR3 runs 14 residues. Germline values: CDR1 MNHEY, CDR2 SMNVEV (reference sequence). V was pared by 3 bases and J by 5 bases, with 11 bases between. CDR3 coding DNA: TGTGCCAGCAGTTTCGGCAGGGGTCATCAGCCCCAGCATTTT. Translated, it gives CASSFGRGHQPQHF.

For the CDR3, the DNA is TGTGCCAGCAGCCCCGTGGGGACAGGGGGCGAAGAGGGCTACACCTTC. This sequence encodes CASSPVGTGGEEGYTF. This sequence joins TRBV7-9 and TRBJ1-2; TRBD1 aligns across 12 bases. This CDR3 has 16 residues. With V trimmed by 5 bases and J by 8 bases, 12 bases remained unmatched. Per germline, CDR1 SEHNR and CDR2 FQNEAQ (reference sequence). Supplemented by reference TRBV7-9 and TRBJ1-2, the full variable domain reads DTGVSQNPRHKITKRGQNVTFRCDPISEHNRLYWYRQTLGQGPEFLTYFQNEAQLEKSRLLSDRFSAERPKGSFSTLEIQRTEQGDSAMYLCASSPVGTGGEEGYTFGSGTRLTVV.

The CDR3 DNA reads TGTGCCAGCAGCTTGTTGCGGGAGAATGAGTTCTTC. It specifies CASSLLRENEFF. The chain recombines TRBV13 with TRBJ2-1; 7 nucleotides line up with TRBD2. Per the germline V gene, CDR1 is PRHDT and CDR2 is FYEKMQ (reference sequence). CDR3 size: 12 residues. V trimming: 3 bases; J trimming: 14 bases; junction bases outside the gene matches: 7.

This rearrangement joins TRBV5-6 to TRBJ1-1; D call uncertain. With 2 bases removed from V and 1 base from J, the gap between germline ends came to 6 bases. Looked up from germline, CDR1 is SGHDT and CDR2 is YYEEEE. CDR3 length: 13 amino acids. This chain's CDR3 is CASSFGSNTEAFF. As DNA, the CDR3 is TGTGCCAGCAGCTTCGGGTCGAACACTGAAGCTTTCTTT. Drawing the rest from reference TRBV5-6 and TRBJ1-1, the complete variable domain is DAGVTQSPTHLIKTRGQQVTLRCSPKSGHDTVSWYQQALGQGPQFIFQYYEEEERQRGNFPDRFSGHQFPNYSSELNVNALLLGDSALYLCASSFGSNTEAFFGQGTRLTVV.